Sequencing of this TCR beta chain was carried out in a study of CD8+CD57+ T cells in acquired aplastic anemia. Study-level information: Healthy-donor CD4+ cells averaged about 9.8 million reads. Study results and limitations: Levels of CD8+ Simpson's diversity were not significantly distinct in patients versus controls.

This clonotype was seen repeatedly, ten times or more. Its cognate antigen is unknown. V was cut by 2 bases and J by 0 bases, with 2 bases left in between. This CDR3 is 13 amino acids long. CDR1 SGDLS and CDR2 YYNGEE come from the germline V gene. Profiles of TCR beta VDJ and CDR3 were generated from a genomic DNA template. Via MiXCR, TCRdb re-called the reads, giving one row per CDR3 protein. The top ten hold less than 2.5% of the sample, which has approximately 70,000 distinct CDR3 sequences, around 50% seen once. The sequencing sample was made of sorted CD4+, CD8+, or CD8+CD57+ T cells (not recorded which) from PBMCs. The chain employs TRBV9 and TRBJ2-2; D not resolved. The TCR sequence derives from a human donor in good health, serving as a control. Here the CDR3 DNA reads TGTGCCAGCAGCGTTACGAACACCGGGGAGCTGTTTTTT. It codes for CASSVTNTGELFF.